Following are 11 T cell receptor beta chains from one sample sequenced in a study of shared clonotypes between healthy human individuals. The data were produced by immunoSEQ multiplex PCR, yet TCRdb's version contains in-frame clones alone and is incomplete. The data hold 490,000 or so clones, with over 65% observed a single time. What was sequenced was PBMCs. Receptor source: a woman aged 40 to 49 in good health. Some clones in this sample may be carry-over from other donors' samples.

The chain has TRBV10-2 and TRBJ2-7; D may be TRBD2 (7 bases). V lost 2 bases to trimming and J lost 4 bases, with 18 bases between them. CDR1 WSHSY and CDR2 SAAADI come from the germline V gene. The CDR3 is 16 residues long. CDR3 coding DNA: TGCGCCAGCAGTGAGGTGGGGGGGCTGATGCCTTACGAGCAGTACTTC. This codes for CASSEVGGLMPYEQYF.

To note about this clone: A read error may account for a junction end that differs from germline. V and J are TRBV9 and TRBJ2-7; 12 bases are a match to TRBD2. The CDR3 is made up of 15 amino acids. In germline, CDR1 is SGDLS, CDR2 YYNGEE. CDR3 nucleotide sequence: TGTGCCAGCAGCGAGACTAGCGGGAGCTCCTACGAGCAGTGCTTC. Translation: CASSETSGSSYEQCF.

The chain combines TRBV11-1 with TRBJ2-7, with 13 bases aligning to TRBD2. J lost 4 bases, V lost 4 bases, and 7 bases had no gene match. Germline CDR1 and CDR2: SGHAT and FQDESV (reference sequence). The CDR3 consists of 16 residues. DNA of the CDR3: TGTGCCAGCAGCTCTCCCGGGACTAGCGGGAAGTACGAGCAGTACTTC. The encoded protein is CASSSPGTSGKYEQYF.

The chain combines TRBV5-7 with TRBJ2-1; TRBD1 aligns across 7 bases. TRBV5-7 is reported as an ORF; its role is uncertain. CDR3 length: 16 amino acids. The ends lost 10 bases at V and 0 bases at J; junction bases unmatched: 13. For the CDR3, the DNA is TGTGCCCAAGCTGATTTCGGACAGGCCTCCTACAATGAGCAGTTCTTC. Amino acid sequence: CAQADFGQASYNEQFF.

CDR3 amino acids: CASRTGDWEEQYF. As DNA, the CDR3 is TGTGCCAGCAGGACAGGGGATTGGGAGGAGCAGTACTTC. The chain is built from TRBV2 and TRBJ2-7; 8 bases are shared with TRBD1. The germline V gene encodes CDR1 SNHLY and CDR2 FYNNEI. V shed 6 bases, J shed 7 bases, and the junction held 8 bases outside the gene matches. The CDR3 extends over 13 amino acids.

There are a few counts of this clone. This chain links TRBV10-3 with TRBJ2-5; no firm D call. Matching the DNA end better, TRBJ2-7 makes the J call doubtful. There are 12 residues in the CDR3. Germline CDR1 and CDR2: ENHRY and SYGVKD. The CDR3 protein is CAVTTATYEQYF. The CDR3 region has the DNA TGTGCCGTGACCACTGCGACCTACGAGCAGTACTTC.

The chain carries TRBV29-1 and TRBJ2-4; D could derive from TRBD1 or TRBD2 (5 bases each). Trimming shortened V by 0 bases and J by 1 base, and 25 bases separated the two germline ends. From germline, CDR1 is SQVTM and CDR2 ANQGSEA. This CDR3 region has 20 residues. This CDR3 is CSVEDRRGVPPSEAKNIQYF. DNA for the CDR3: TGCAGCGTTGAAGATCGAAGAGGGGTTCCCCCATCGGAGGCCAAAAACATTCAGTACTTC.

V gene TRBV11-3 combines with J gene TRBJ2-7, with TRBD2 as a possible D gene (6 bases). The J call is doubtful: the DNA matches TRBJ2-1 better. CDR1 and CDR2 from the germline V gene are SGHNT and YENEEA. This CDR3 region has 12 residues. The CDR3 region has the DNA TGTGCCAGCAGCTTAAGAGGAGGGGAGCAGTTCTTC. Translated: CASSLRGGEQFF.

The rearrangement joins TRBV7-6 to TRBJ2-1, with 14 bases that match TRBD2. Germline loops: CDR1 SGHVS, CDR2 FNYEAQ. This CDR3 comprises 16 residues. V shed 6 bases and J 5 bases; nucleotides not matched to a gene: 6. Written as DNA, the CDR3 is TGTGCCAGCAGAAACGGACTAGCGGGAGGACACAATGAGCAGTTCTTC. This sequence encodes CASRNGLAGGHNEQFF.

This clone has just one count. The chain employs TRBV4-3 and TRBJ2-1, with a weak D call TRBD1 (5 bases). The CDR3 is 18 amino acids. From germline, CDR1 is LGHNA and CDR2 YSLEER. The V and J ends lost 2 bases and 0 bases respectively, with 17 bases between them. CDR3 protein: CASSQQPTLRGSYNEQFF. The CDR3 coding sequence is TGCGCCAGCAGCCAACAACCCACATTAAGGGGCTCCTACAATGAGCAGTTCTTC.

In DNA form, the CDR3 reads TGCGCCAGCAGCCAAGCCACCGGACTAGCGGGGTACAATGAGCAGTTCTTC. Translating it yields CASSQATGLAGYNEQFF. J is TRBJ2-1 and V is TRBV4-3, with 12 nucleotides matching TRBD2. There are 17 residues in the CDR3. V lost 1 base and J lost 4; bases outside the gene matches: 5. CDR1 LGHNA and CDR2 YSLEER come from the germline V gene.